Below, 10 T cell receptor beta chains from the same sample are listed, as sequenced in a study of T cell changes during pregnancy in multiple sclerosis. Clones were read by immunoSEQ multiplex PCR, and TCRdb kept only the in-frame ones, dropping some. The sample contains tens of thousands of clones, about 88% of which appear only once. Sequenced material: CD4+ T cells from peripheral blood mononuclear cells, taken in the first trimester of pregnancy. These receptors originate from a female donor in good health, enrolled as a control in a pregnancy study.

The chain joins TRBV6-1 to TRBJ2-1; the match to TRBD2 covers 9 bases. Losses at the gene ends were 3 bases for V and 5 bases for J; bases not matched to a gene: 14. The CDR3 sequence is 18 residues long. From germline, CDR1 is MNHNS and CDR2 SASEGT. The CDR3 coding sequence is TGTGCCAGCAGTGAGGGGACTAGGGTAGCGGGAGTACACAATGAGCAGTTCTTC. This sequence encodes CASSEGTRVAGVHNEQFF.

A few counts support this clone. CDR3 bases: TGTGCCAGCAGCTTGGGGGACAGGGATGCCACTGAAGCTTTCTTT. Amino acid sequence: CASSLGDRDATEAFF. This chain uses TRBV13 with TRBJ1-1; 9 nucleotides align to TRBD1. The ends lost 3 bases at V and 4 bases at J; junction bases unmatched: 6. CDR1 is PRHDT and CDR2 is FYEKMQ in the germline V gene (reference sequence). This CDR3 has 15 amino acids.

This clone was recorded a few times. The junction does not match germline at one end; this may be a read error. The chain employs TRBV30 and TRBJ1-1; TRBD1 matches at 11 bases. The length of the CDR3 is 12 residues. The germline CDR1 and CDR2 sequences are GTSNPN and SVGIG (reference sequence). The CDR3 loop is CAWGGQGEMFLF. CDR3 DNA: TGTGCCTGGGGGGGACAGGGGGAAATGTTTCTCTTT.

The chain has TRBV4-2 and TRBJ1-6, with unresolved D. V lost 0 bases to trimming and J lost 9 bases, with 6 bases between them. Per the germline V gene, CDR1 is LGHNA and CDR2 is YNFKEQ. The CDR3 runs 13 residues. Written as DNA, the CDR3 is TGTGCCAGCAGCCAAGATAGAGGTTCACCCCTCCACTTT. Encoded protein: CASSQDRGSPLHF.

The chain is built from TRBV7-8 and TRBJ2-1; 11 bases are shared with TRBD2. Germline CDR1 SGHVS, CDR2 FQNEAQ. The trim removed 4 bases at V and 6 bases at J, leaving 8 bases unmatched. This CDR3 has 16 amino acids. CDR3 region: CASSSRPGTSGNEQFF. The CDR3 nucleotides read TGTGCCAGCAGCTCACGTCCCGGGACTAGCGGCAATGAGCAGTTCTTC.

This sequence joins TRBV6-1 and TRBJ1-4, with D tentatively TRBD1 (6 bases). This CDR3 is 14 amino acids long. Germline lookup yields CDR1 MNHNS and CDR2 SASEGT. V gave up 6 bases and J gave up 3 bases, with 11 bases separating them. CDR3 sequence reads: CASRVTGSNEKLFF. CDR3 DNA: TGTGCCAGCAGGGTTACAGGGTCTAATGAAAAACTGTTTTTT.

This chain links TRBV15 with TRBJ2-1, with 7 nucleotides matching TRBD1. Unmatched junction bases numbered 3, after V lost 2 bases and J lost 2 bases. Germline-derived CDR1 and CDR2 are LNHNV and YYDKDF (reference sequence). This CDR3 spans 15 amino acids. CDR3 in DNA: TGTGCCACCAGCAGACGACAGGGTACCTACAATGAGCAGTTCTTC. Amino acid sequence: CATSRRQGTYNEQFF.

This chain links TRBV28 with TRBJ1-1; TRBD1 aligns across 9 bases. Germline values: CDR1 MDHEN, CDR2 SYDVKM. Germline trimming cut 2 bases from V and 1 base from J; bases unmatched to any gene: 2. The CDR3 spans 15 residues. Here the CDR3 DNA reads TGTGCCAGCAGTTTACCGGGACAGGGGAACACTGAAGCTTTCTTT. Its protein product is CASSLPGQGNTEAFF.

V gene TRBV5-4 combines with J gene TRBJ2-5; D is perhaps TRBD2 (5 bases). The CDR3 spans 14 residues. Germline CDR1 reads SGHNT; CDR2 reads YYREEE (reference sequence). Deletions cut 0 bases from V and 5 bases from J, with 11 bases between. DNA of the CDR3: TGTGCCAGCAGCTTGGATCGGGGATCGGAGACCCAGTACTTC. Its translation is CASSLDRGSETQYF.

The rearrangement uses TRBV9 and TRBJ2-1; 9 positions match TRBD1. J lost 10 bases, V lost 4 bases, and 12 bases had no gene match. Germline V gene data show CDR1 as SGDLS and CDR2 as YYNGEE. This CDR3 region has 15 residues. In DNA, the CDR3 is TGTGCCAGCAGCCCGACGACAGGGGGTGTAAGAGAGCAGTTCTTC. Its translation is CASSPTTGGVREQFF.